Listed below are T cell receptor beta chains from one sample, sequenced in a study of cytomegalovirus exposure and HLA in healthy donors. The repertoire was sequenced with immunoSEQ multiplex PCR; TCRdb's copy has only in-frame clones and lacks some. The data hold some 250,000 clones, with almost 90% observed a single time. Sequenced sample: PBMCs. The receptors were gathered from a young woman in good health and CMV-seronegative. Each CDR3 is given with its conserved first and last residue. The D gene is left open where the match is weak. Only part of the rows carry a size: once, few, many, or a class if the clone is expanded.

clone size	V gene	J gene	D gene	CDR3 protein	CDR3 DNA
once	TRBV19	TRBJ2-7	NA	CASSISWTTLTGEQYF	TGTGCCAGTAGTATTTCTTGGACTACCCTTACTGGCGAGCAGTACTTC
NA	TRBV28	TRBJ2-2	TRBD2	CASSETDQLRTSRLTGELFF	TGTGCCAGCAGCGAAACGGACCAACTCCGGACTAGCAGACTCACCGGGGAGCTGTTTTTT
few	TRBV27	TRBJ1-6	TRBD1	CASRTGADSPLHF	TGTGCCAGCCGGACAGGGGCGGATTCACCCCTCCACTTT
NA	TRBV5-1	TRBJ2-5	TRBD1	CASSFGTAQETQYF	TGCGCCAGCAGCTTCGGGACAGCGCAAGAGACCCAGTACTTC
NA	TRBV7-9	TRBJ1-3	NA	CASSLVGGSPGNTIYF	TGTGCCAGCAGCTTAGTGGGGGGGTCCCCTGGAAACACCATATATTTT
NA	TRBV18	TRBJ1-3	NA	CASSPSLGTGNTIYF	TGTGCCAGCTCACCATCGCTAGGCACTGGAAACACCATATATTTT
NA	TRBV28	TRBJ1-4	NA	CASSLHQGGNEKLFF	TGTGCCAGCAGTTTACATCAGGGTGGGAATGAAAAACTGTTTTTT
NA	TRBV4-1	TRBJ2-3	TRBD1	CASSQGGPRTGSKTTDTQYF	TGCGCCAGCAGCCAAGGGGGCCCTCGGACAGGTTCAAAAACCACAGATACGCAGTATTTT
NA	TRBV5-1	TRBJ2-4	TRBD1	CASSLVGTGQHIQYF	TGCGCCAGCAGCTTGGTTGGGACAGGGCAACACATTCAGTACTTC
once	TRBV10-3	TRBJ2-7	NA	CAISESFLPAMEQYF	TGTGCCATCAGTGAGTCCTTCCTCCCCGCGATGGAGCAGTACTTC
NA	TRBV7-3	TRBJ1-1	TRBD1	CASSSQGDTEAFF	TGTGCCAGCAGCTCGCAGGGGGACACTGAAGCTTTCTTT
NA	TRBV27	TRBJ2-1	NA	CASSSLGVDEQFF	TGTGCCAGCAGTTCCCTAGGGGTGGATGAGCAGTTCTTC
once	TRBV7-2	TRBJ1-1	NA	CASSLGQMNTEAFF	TGTGCCAGCAGCTTAGGACAGATGAACACTGAAGCTTTCTTT
NA	TRBV7-8	TRBJ2-5	TRBD2	CASSPQAGGIQETQYF	TGTGCCAGCAGCCCTCAAGCGGGGGGTATCCAAGAGACCCAGTACTTC
NA	TRBV30	TRBJ2-1	TRBD2	CAWRASGGPYNEQFF	TGTGCCTGGAGGGCTAGCGGGGGGCCGTACAATGAGCAGTTCTTC
NA	TRBV28	TRBJ1-2	TRBD1	CASIATGDGYTF	TGTGCCAGCATCGCGACAGGGGATGGCTACACCTTC
NA	TRBV9	TRBJ2-5	NA	CASSLPTGEETQYF	TGTGCCAGCAGCTTACCGACAGGCGAAGAGACCCAGTACTTC
NA	TRBV27	TRBJ1-5	TRBD1	CASSLSYRGVNQPQHF	TGTGCCAGCAGTTTATCGTACAGGGGAGTCAATCAGCCCCAGCATTTT
NA	TRBV6-1	TRBJ1-2	NA	CASSEGRAGYTF	TGTGCCAGCAGTGAAGGCAGGGCGGGCTACACCTTC
NA	TRBV7-9	TRBJ1-1	TRBD1	CASSHKTGGADEAFF	TGTGCCAGCAGCCATAAAACAGGGGGCGCGGATGAAGCTTTCTTT
NA	TRBV27	TRBJ2-3	NA	CASSFQRGTDTQYF	TGTGCCAGCAGTTTCCAGCGGGGCACAGATACGCAGTATTTT
once	TRBV9	TRBJ1-3	NA	CASSSGQTSSGNTIYF	TGTGCCAGCAGCTCCGGACAGACGAGCTCTGGAAACACCATATATTTT
NA	TRBV11-2	TRBJ1-2	TRBD1	CASSSDRGRFYGYTF	TGTGCCAGCAGCAGTGACAGGGGACGTTTCTATGGCTACACCTTC
NA	TRBV18	TRBJ2-1	TRBD1	CASSPYGTGSYNEQFF	TGTGCCAGCTCACCATACGGGACAGGCTCCTACAATGAGCAGTTCTTC
NA	TRBV19	TRBJ1-5	NA	CASQSWEGGDQPQHF	TGTGCCAGTCAATCCTGGGAGGGCGGCGATCAGCCCCAGCATTTT
NA	TRBV18	TRBJ2-1	TRBD1	CASSPGTGNNEQFF	TGTGCCAGCTCCCCTGGGACAGGGAACAATGAGCAGTTCTTC
NA	TRBV27	TRBJ1-2	NA	CASSEQENYGYTF	TGTGCCAGCAGTGAACAGGAAAACTATGGCTACACCTTC
once	TRBV28	TRBJ1-5	NA	CASSLERTGSVVQPQHF	TGTGCCAGCAGTTTAGAACGCACAGGGAGTGTGGTTCAGCCCCAGCATTTT
NA	TRBV18	TRBJ1-2	TRBD1	CASSPSDRGAGYTF	TGTGCCAGCTCACCCTCGGACAGGGGAGCTGGCTACACCTTC
NA	TRBV11-1	TRBJ2-1	TRBD2	CASSLTVAGGNEQFF	TGTGCCAGCAGCTTAACGGTAGCGGGGGGAAACGAGCAGTTCTTC
NA	TRBV27	TRBJ2-1	NA	CASSFLATSVDNEQFF	TGTGCCAGCAGTTTCTTGGCTACTAGTGTGGACAATGAGCAGTTCTTC
NA	TRBV19	TRBJ2-3	NA	CASSRSEDTQYF	TGTGCCAGTAGTCGGTCCGAGGATACGCAGTATTTT
few	TRBV4-3	TRBJ1-2	TRBD1	CASSRRQGSIYGYTF	TGCGCCAGCAGCCGTCGACAGGGTTCAATCTATGGCTACACCTTC
NA	TRBV5-1	TRBJ1-1	NA	CASSRQENTEAFF	TGCGCCAGCAGCCGACAGGAGAACACTGAAGCTTTCTTT
NA	TRBV6-5	TRBJ1-1	NA	CASSSSTEAFF	TGTGCCAGCAGTTCGTCTACGGAAGCTTTCTTT
NA	TRBV6-5	TRBJ1-6	NA	CASSYSAGRDSPLHF	TGTGCCAGCAGTTACTCGGCAGGGCGTGACTCACCCCTCCACTTT
NA	TRBV10-2	TRBJ1-5	TRBD1	CASSRTGGDQPQHF	TGCGCCAGCAGTAGGACAGGGGGTGATCAGCCCCAGCATTTT
NA	TRBV6-5	TRBJ2-2	NA	CASSWGTNTGELFF	TGTGCCAGCAGTTGGGGCACGAACACCGGGGAGCTGTTTTTT
NA	TRBV30	TRBJ1-5	TRBD1	CAWSLQGIGSNQPQHF	TGTGCCTGGAGTCTACAGGGGATTGGGAGCAATCAGCCCCAGCATTTT
NA	TRBV29-1	TRBJ1-3	TRBD1	CSVGKGQGSSGNTIYF	TGCAGCGTTGGTAAAGGACAGGGGAGCTCTGGAAACACCATATATTTT
NA	TRBV7-9	TRBJ1-2	TRBD1	CASSSDRGHGYTF	TGTGCCAGCAGCTCAGACAGGGGTCATGGCTACACCTTC
NA	TRBV4-1	TRBJ2-5	NA	CASSQDLGLGETQYF	TGCGCCAGCAGCCAAGATCTCGGGTTAGGAGAGACCCAGTACTTC
few	TRBV27	TRBJ1-5	NA	CASAGHAQPQHF	TGTGCCAGCGCGGGGCATGCTCAGCCCCAGCATTTT